The 27 T cell receptor beta chains below were found in one sample sequenced in a study of OX40 agonist ivuxolimab in advanced cancers. Generated by immunoSEQ multiplex PCR, the TCRdb table keeps only in-frame clones and is missing some. The sample has about 54,000 clones, 80% to 90% seen once. This specimen consisted of CD4+ or CD8+ T cells sorted from blood, obtained in a trial of the OX40 agonist ivuxolimab. Receptors were obtained from an adult with an advanced solid tumor such as melanoma, head and neck, liver or kidney cancer.

V usage is TRBV5-1 and J usage is TRBJ1-1; no clear D. The germline V gene encodes CDR1 SGHRS and CDR2 YFSETQ. V lost 0 bases and J lost 3, with 9 bases in between. The CDR3 contains 14 residues. CDR3: CASSLGVSDTEAFF. The CDR3 nucleotides read TGCGCCAGCAGCTTGGGGGTGTCGGACACTGAAGCTTTCTTT.

V and J are TRBV11-3 and TRBJ2-3; D ambiguous. Trimming removed 1 base from V and 2 bases from J, with 4 bases in between. The CDR3 is 13 amino acids. Germline CDR1 is SGHNT and CDR2 is YENEEA. The DNA for the CDR3 is TGTGCCAGCAGCTTAGCCCACACAGATACGCAGTATTTT. It is translated as CASSLAHTDTQYF. Supplemented by reference TRBV11-3 and TRBJ2-3, the full variable domain reads EAGVVQSPRYKIIEKKQPVAFWCNPISGHNTLYWYLQNLGQGPELLIRYENEEAVDDSQLPKDRFSAERLKGVDSTLKIQPAELGDSAVYLCASSLAHTDTQYFGPGTRLTVL.

This chain links TRBV5-1 with TRBJ1-1; D remains ambiguous. This CDR3 is built from 15 residues. Germline-derived CDR1 and CDR2 are SGHRS and YFSETQ. Deletions cut 4 bases from V and 1 base from J, with 14 bases between. CDR3 coding DNA: TGCGCCAGCAGCCAAGATACGTCGCAGAACACTGAAGCTTTCTTT. This translates into CASSQDTSQNTEAFF.

The chain is built from TRBV5-1 and TRBJ2-7, with 14 bases that match TRBD2. This CDR3 comprises 19 residues. The V and J ends lost 1 base and 0 bases, in that order; junction bases with no gene match: 9. Germline V lookup: CDR1 SGHRS, CDR2 YFSETQ. This chain's CDR3 is CASSLILGTSGGSSYEQYF. The CDR3 DNA reads as TGCGCCAGCAGCTTGATCTTGGGGACTAGCGGGGGATCCTCCTACGAGCAGTACTTC.

This clone appeared a few times. V and J are TRBV15 and TRBJ1-2; the D gene is possibly TRBD1 (5 bases). Germline CDR1 and CDR2: LNHNV and YYDKDF (reference sequence). With 4 bases removed from V and 2 bases from J, the gap between germline ends came to 17 bases. The CDR3 loop spans 16 amino acids. CDR3 DNA: TGTGCCACCAGCATCCTCCGGGGGATTCGGAACTATGGCTACACCTTC. Translation gives CATSILRGIRNYGYTF.

The rearrangement links TRBV5-1 to TRBJ2-7; D gene unclear. V was clipped by 0 bases and J by 3 bases, with 10 bases between them. The germline CDR1 and CDR2 sequences are SGHRS and YFSETQ. This CDR3 region has 14 residues. CDR3 protein: CASSLATSHYEQYF. The CDR3 coding sequence is TGCGCCAGCAGCTTGGCCACCTCTCACTACGAGCAGTACTTC.

This chain connects TRBV5-6 to TRBJ2-1; 9 bases align to TRBD1. CDR3 length: 15 residues. CDR1 is SGHDT and CDR2 is YYEEEE in the germline V gene. The J segment lost 3 bases and the V segment lost 4 bases, leaving 5 bases of the junction unmatched. The CDR3 loop reads CASSPRDRDYNEQFF. DNA of the CDR3: TGTGCCAGCAGCCCCCGGGACAGGGACTACAATGAGCAGTTCTTC.

CDR3 DNA: TGTGCCTGGAGGGAAACAGATACGCAGTATTTT. It translates to CAWRETDTQYF. J is TRBJ2-3 and V is TRBV30; D is undetermined. V dropped 3 bases and J dropped 3 bases, with 4 bases sitting between them. The CDR3 has 11 amino acids. CDR1 is GTSNPN, CDR2 SVGIG, per germline (reference sequence).

The rearrangement uses TRBV5-4 and TRBJ1-2; no firm D call. CDR3 length: 14 amino acids. The germline V and J ends were trimmed by 4 bases and 4 bases, with 14 bases remaining between them. Germline lookup yields CDR1 SGHNT and CDR2 YYREEE (reference sequence). CDR3 in amino acids: CASSGRTDFYGYTF. DNA of the CDR3: TGTGCCAGCAGCGGACGGACTGATTTCTATGGCTACACCTTC.

The chain employs TRBV11-3 and TRBJ2-1; 7 bases agree with TRBD2. CDR1 is SGHNT, CDR2 YENEEA, per germline. The CDR3 consists of 14 residues. Unmatched junction bases numbered 4, after V lost 1 base and J lost 7 bases. Here the CDR3 DNA reads TGTGCCAGCAGCTTAGTTCTGGGGGGGAATGAGCAGTTCTTC. It encodes CASSLVLGGNEQFF.

V and J are TRBV25-1 and TRBJ2-2, with TRBD1 matching over 10 bases. With 2 bases clipped from V and 3 bases from J, the junction kept 6 bases outside the gene matches. The CDR3 loop spans 17 amino acids. Germline CDR1 and CDR2: MGHDK and SYGVNS. The chain's CDR3 is CASSETRQGADTGELFF. The CDR3 bases are TGTGCCAGCAGTGAAACTCGACAGGGGGCCGACACCGGGGAGCTGTTTTTT.

The chain combines TRBV19 with TRBJ2-5; the D is unclear. V dropped 7 bases and J dropped 0 bases, with 9 bases sitting between them. Germline V lookup: CDR1 LNHDA, CDR2 SQIVND (reference sequence). The CDR3 consists of 13 residues. This CDR3 reads CASNSPYQETQYF. In DNA, the CDR3 is TGTGCCAGTAACTCACCGTACCAAGAGACCCAGTACTTC. The full variable domain, its missing parts supplied by reference TRBV19 and TRBJ2-5, is DGGITQSPKYLFRKEGQNVTLSCEQNLNHDAMYWYRQDPGQGLRLIYYSQIVNDFQKGDIAEGYSVSREKKESFPLTVTSAQKNPTAFYLCASNSPYQETQYFGPGTRLLVL.

CDR3 in DNA: TGTGCCAGCAGCTTATATCCCGGAGAGACCCAGTACTTC. This sequence encodes CASSLYPGETQYF. This rearrangement joins TRBV7-6 to TRBJ2-5, with no clear D. Germline CDR1 is SGHVS and CDR2 is FNYEAQ. The CDR3 runs to 13 residues. Deletions cut 2 bases from V and 4 bases from J, with 8 bases between. Full variable domain (rest looked up from reference TRBV7-6 and TRBJ2-5): GAGVSQSPRYKVTKRGQDVALRCDPISGHVSLYWYRQALGQGPEFLTYFNYEAQQDKSGLPNDRFSAERPEGSISTLTIQRTEQRDSAMYRCASSLYPGETQYFGPGTRLLVL.

This chain uses TRBV30 with TRBJ2-5; TRBD1 matches at 7 bases. Germline assignment: CDR1 GTSNPN and CDR2 SVGIG (reference sequence). The junction had 11 bases not matched to a gene; V was cut back by 2 bases and J by 5 bases. CDR3 length equals 15 residues. The CDR3 DNA reads as TGTGCCTGGAGTACAGGGGCGCAGTCTTCGGAGACCCAGTACTTC. Its protein product is CAWSTGAQSSETQYF.

V gene TRBV7-2 combines with J gene TRBJ2-3; 7 nucleotides match TRBD2. Germline CDR1 is SGHTA and CDR2 is FQGNSA. The CDR3 contains 15 residues. V trimming: 0 bases; J trimming: 8 bases; junction bases outside the gene matches: 8. CDR3 sequence: CASSLARRAGSTQYF. In DNA, the CDR3 is TGTGCCAGCAGCTTAGCACGGAGAGCGGGGAGTACGCAGTATTTT.

The chain uses TRBV7-3 and TRBJ1-6; no clear D. V gave up 5 bases and J gave up 0 bases, with 14 bases separating them. The germline V gene has CDR1 SGHTA and CDR2 FQGTGA. The CDR3 extends over 17 amino acids. The CDR3 loop is CASSLNAESSYNSPLHF. The CDR3 coding sequence is TGTGCCAGCAGCCTTAACGCGGAAAGCTCCTATAATTCACCCCTCCACTTT.

This clone was counted only a few times. Within the sample, other DNA sequences also encode this same CDR3. This chain joins TRBV15 and TRBJ2-2; 9 bases fit TRBD2. Germline V CDR1 and CDR2: LNHNV, YYDKDF (reference sequence). The CDR3 has 17 amino acids. After removal of 0 bases from V and 3 bases from J, the junction contained 5 bases not matched to a gene. This CDR3 is CATSRDRGGRDTGELFF. In DNA, the CDR3 is TGTGCCACCAGCAGAGATAGGGGCGGGAGGGACACCGGGGAGCTGTTTTTT.

This clone was found once. V gene TRBV29-1 combines with J gene TRBJ1-5; perhaps TRBD1 as D (5 bases). The length of the CDR3 is 12 residues. CDR1 is SQVTM and CDR2 is ANQGSEA in the germline V gene. V was trimmed by 4 bases and J by 7 bases, leaving 11 bases between them. The CDR3 here is CSVAGVGQPQHF. Here the CDR3 DNA reads TGCAGCGTTGCGGGGGTAGGGCAGCCCCAGCATTTT.

The chain uses TRBV7-9 and TRBJ1-5; no firm D call. The length of the CDR3 is 13 residues. Germline CDR1 and CDR2: SEHNR and FQNEAQ (reference sequence). Trimming took off 1 base at V and 5 bases at J, with 6 bases between the two ends. The CDR3: CASSLEGYQPQHF. The CDR3 bases are TGTGCCAGCAGCTTAGAAGGATATCAGCCCCAGCATTTT.

The rearrangement joins TRBV4-1 to TRBJ2-6, with TRBD1 identical over 9 bases. Germline V gives CDR1 MGHRA, CDR2 YSYEKL. The CDR3 runs 16 residues. V lost 5 bases, J lost 4 bases, and 6 bases stayed unmatched. The CDR3 is CASSTTGGAGANVLTF. CDR3 sequence (DNA): TGCGCCAGCAGCACGACAGGGGGGGCCGGGGCCAACGTCCTGACTTTC.

This clone was seen more than once but under ten times. The J gene is TRBJ1-5, the V gene TRBV19; no firm D call. The germline V gene has CDR1 LNHDA and CDR2 SQIVND (reference sequence). This CDR3 has 14 amino acids. V was cut by 3 bases and J by 0 bases, with 6 bases left in between. The CDR3 reads CASSIASSNQPQHF. The CDR3 bases are TGTGCCAGTAGTATTGCTAGTAGCAATCAGCCCCAGCATTTT.

This clone was observed a few times. The chain carries TRBV6-5 and TRBJ1-3; possibly TRBD1 for D (5 bases). The CDR3 totals 16 residues. Trimming removed 0 bases at V and 2 bases at J, with 11 bases between. Germline-derived CDR1 and CDR2 are MNHEY and SVGAGI. The CDR3 nucleotides read TGTGCCAGCAGTTACTCGGGAAGGGGAGCTGGAAACACCATATATTTT. Protein: CASSYSGRGAGNTIYF.

The chain links TRBV10-3 to TRBJ2-7; possible D gene TRBD1, 6 bases. The CDR3 has 17 residues. Looked up from germline, CDR1 is ENHRY and CDR2 is SYGVKD. V lost 0 bases, J lost 9 bases, and 24 bases lay in between. The CDR3 sequence is CAISESLPDSVSHGQYF. In nucleotides, the CDR3 is TGTGCCATCAGTGAGTCGCTTCCGGACAGTGTGAGCCACGGGCAGTACTTC.

This clone showed up just once. The V and J genes are TRBV7-2 and TRBJ1-5; D might be TRBD1 (5 bases). Trimming took off 5 bases at V and 4 bases at J, with 9 bases between the two ends. This CDR3 contains 13 residues. From germline, CDR1 is SGHTA and CDR2 FQGNSA. The CDR3 DNA reads as TGTGCCAGCAGCACTTGGGGGAATCAGCCCCAGCATTTT. Its protein product is CASSTWGNQPQHF. The full variable domain, with the rest looked up from reference TRBV7-2 and TRBJ1-5, is GAGVSQSPSNKVTEKGKDVELRCDPISGHTALYWYRQSLGQGLEFLIYFQGNSAPDKSGLPSDRFSAERTGGSVSTLTIQRTQQEDSAVYLCASSTWGNQPQHFGDGTRLSIL.

V is TRBV15 and J is TRBJ2-3, with D possibly TRBD2 on 5 matching bases. Germline-derived CDR1 and CDR2 are LNHNV and YYDKDF (reference sequence). CDR3 length: 16 amino acids. Trimming pared 0 bases from V and 1 base from J, leaving 11 bases between. The CDR3 coding sequence is TGTGCCACCAGCAGAGATTCCGGGGATGGCACAGATACGCAGTATTTT. Translated: CATSRDSGDGTDTQYF.

The gene calls are TRBV5-4 and TRBJ2-3, with 13 nucleotides matching TRBD2. Germline CDR1 and CDR2: SGHNT and YYREEE (reference sequence). Germline trimming cut 4 bases from V and 5 bases from J; bases unmatched to any gene: 10. The CDR3 totals 17 residues. CDR3 sequence (DNA): TGTGCCAGCAGCCAAGCGGGACTAGCGGGAATTGGAGATACGCAGTATTTT. This gives the protein CASSQAGLAGIGDTQYF.

This clone occurred a few times. The chain uses TRBV5-1 and TRBJ2-2, with TRBD2 matching 11 bases. Germline V CDR1 and CDR2: SGHRS, YFSETQ. The CDR3 sequence is 16 residues long. Trimming at V came to 4 bases and at J to 0 bases, leaving 2 bases not matched to a gene. The CDR3 bases are TGCGCCAGCAGCGGGGGACTAGCGGCGAACACCGGGGAGCTGTTTTTT. Protein product: CASSGGLAANTGELFF.